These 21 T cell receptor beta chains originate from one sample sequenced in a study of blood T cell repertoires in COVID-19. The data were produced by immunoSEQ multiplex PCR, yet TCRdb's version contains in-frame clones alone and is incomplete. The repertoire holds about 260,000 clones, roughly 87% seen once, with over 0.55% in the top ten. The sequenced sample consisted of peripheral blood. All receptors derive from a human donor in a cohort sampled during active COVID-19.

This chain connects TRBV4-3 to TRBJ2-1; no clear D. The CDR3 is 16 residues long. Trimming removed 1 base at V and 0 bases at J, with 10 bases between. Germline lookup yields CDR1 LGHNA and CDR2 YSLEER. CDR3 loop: CASSQAGASSYNEQFF. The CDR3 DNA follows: TGCGCCAGCAGCCAAGCCGGAGCAAGCTCCTACAATGAGCAGTTCTTC.

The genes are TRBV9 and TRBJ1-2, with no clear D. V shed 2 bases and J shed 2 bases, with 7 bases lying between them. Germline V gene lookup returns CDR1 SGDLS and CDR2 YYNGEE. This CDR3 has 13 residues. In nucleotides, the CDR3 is TGTGCCAGCAGCGTTATTGCGAACTATGGCTACACCTTC. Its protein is CASSVIANYGYTF.

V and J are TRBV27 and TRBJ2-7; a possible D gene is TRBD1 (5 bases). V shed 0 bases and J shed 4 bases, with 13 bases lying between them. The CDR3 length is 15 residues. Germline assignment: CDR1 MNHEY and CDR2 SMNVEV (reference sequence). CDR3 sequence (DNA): TGTGCCAGCAGTTTATCGGGGCCGCTCCTTTACGAGCAGTACTTC. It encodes CASSLSGPLLYEQYF.

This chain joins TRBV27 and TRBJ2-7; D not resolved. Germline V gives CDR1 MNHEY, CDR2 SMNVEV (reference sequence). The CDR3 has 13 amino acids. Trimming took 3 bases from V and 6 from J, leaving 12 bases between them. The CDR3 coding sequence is TGTGCCAGCAGTTTGAGTCATACCGCCGAGCAGTACTTC. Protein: CASSLSHTAEQYF.

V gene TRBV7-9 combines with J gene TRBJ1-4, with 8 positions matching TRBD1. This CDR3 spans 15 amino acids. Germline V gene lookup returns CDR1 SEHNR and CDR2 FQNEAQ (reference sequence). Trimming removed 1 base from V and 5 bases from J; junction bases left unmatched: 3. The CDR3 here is CASSLETGVNEKLFF. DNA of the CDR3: TGTGCCAGCAGCTTAGAGACAGGGGTGAATGAAAAACTGTTTTTT. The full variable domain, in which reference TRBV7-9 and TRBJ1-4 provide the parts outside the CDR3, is DTGVSQNPRHKITKRGQNVTFRCDPISEHNRLYWYRQTLGQGPEFLTYFQNEAQLEKSRLLSDRFSAERPKGSFSTLEIQRTEQGDSAMYLCASSLETGVNEKLFFGSGTQLSVL.

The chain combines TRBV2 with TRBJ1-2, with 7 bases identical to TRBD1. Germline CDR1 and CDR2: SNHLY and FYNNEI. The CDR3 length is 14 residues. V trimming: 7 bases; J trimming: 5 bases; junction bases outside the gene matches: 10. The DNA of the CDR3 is TGTGCCAGCAACCCGACAGGGCTAGGATATGGCTACACCTTC. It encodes CASNPTGLGYGYTF. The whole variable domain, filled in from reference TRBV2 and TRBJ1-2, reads EPEVTQTPSHQVTQMGQEVILRCVPISNHLYFYWYRQILGQKVEFLVSFYNNEISEKSEIFDDQFSVERPDGSNFTLKIRSTKLEDSAMYFCASNPTGLGYGYTFGSGTRLTVV.

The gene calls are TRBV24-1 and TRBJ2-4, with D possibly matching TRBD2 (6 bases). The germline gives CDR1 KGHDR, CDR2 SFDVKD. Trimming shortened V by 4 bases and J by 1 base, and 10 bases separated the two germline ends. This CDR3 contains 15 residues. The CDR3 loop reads CATSEEGLAKNIQYF. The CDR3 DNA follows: TGTGCCACCAGTGAGGAGGGGTTGGCCAAAAACATTCAGTACTTC.

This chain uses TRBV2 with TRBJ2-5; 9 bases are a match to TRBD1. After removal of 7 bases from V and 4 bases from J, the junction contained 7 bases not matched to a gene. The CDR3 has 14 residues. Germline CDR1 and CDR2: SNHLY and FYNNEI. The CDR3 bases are TGTGCCAGCAACCCACAGGGGGCCGGAGAGACCCAGTACTTC. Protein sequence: CASNPQGAGETQYF. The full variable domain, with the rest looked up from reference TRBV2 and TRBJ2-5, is EPEVTQTPSHQVTQMGQEVILRCVPISNHLYFYWYRQILGQKVEFLVSFYNNEISEKSEIFDDQFSVERPDGSNFTLKIRSTKLEDSAMYFCASNPQGAGETQYFGPGTRLLVL.

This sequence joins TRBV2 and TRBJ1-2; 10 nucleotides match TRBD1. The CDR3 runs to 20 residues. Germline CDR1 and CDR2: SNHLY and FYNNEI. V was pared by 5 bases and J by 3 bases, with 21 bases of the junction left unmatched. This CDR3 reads CASSRITFLRDRGKDYGYTF. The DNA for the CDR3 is TGTGCCAGCAGTCGAATTACTTTCCTCCGGGACAGGGGTAAGGACTATGGCTACACCTTC.

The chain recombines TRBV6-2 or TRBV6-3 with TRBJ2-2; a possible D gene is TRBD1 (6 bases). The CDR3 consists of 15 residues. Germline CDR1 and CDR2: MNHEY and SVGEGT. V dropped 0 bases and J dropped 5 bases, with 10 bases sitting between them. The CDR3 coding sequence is TGTGCCAGCAGTTACTCAGGGGGTTGGACCGGGGAGCTGTTTTTT. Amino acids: CASSYSGGWTGELFF.

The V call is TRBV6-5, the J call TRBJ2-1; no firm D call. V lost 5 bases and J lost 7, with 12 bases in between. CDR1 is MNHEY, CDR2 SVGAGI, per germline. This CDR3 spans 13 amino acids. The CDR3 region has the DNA TGTGCCAGCAGTCACGGCGAGGTGAATGAGCAGTTCTTC. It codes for CASSHGEVNEQFF.

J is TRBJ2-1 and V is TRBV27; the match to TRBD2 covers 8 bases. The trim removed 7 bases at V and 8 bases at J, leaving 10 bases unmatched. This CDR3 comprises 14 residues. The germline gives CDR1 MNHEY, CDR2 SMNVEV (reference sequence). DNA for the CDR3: TGTGCCAGCACGACCCGGCGGGGGGCAGATGAGCAGTTCTTC. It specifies CASTTRRGADEQFF.

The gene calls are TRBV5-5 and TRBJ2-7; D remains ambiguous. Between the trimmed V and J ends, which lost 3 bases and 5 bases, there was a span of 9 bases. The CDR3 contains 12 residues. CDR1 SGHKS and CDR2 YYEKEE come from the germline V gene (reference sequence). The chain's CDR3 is CASSYTMDEQYF. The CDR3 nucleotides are TGTGCCAGCAGCTACACCATGGACGAGCAGTACTTC.

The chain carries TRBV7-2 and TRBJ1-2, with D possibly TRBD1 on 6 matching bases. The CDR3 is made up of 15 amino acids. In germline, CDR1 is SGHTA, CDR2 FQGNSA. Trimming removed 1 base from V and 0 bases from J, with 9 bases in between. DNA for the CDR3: TGTGCCAGCAGCTTAGATTGGACAGCTAACTATGGCTACACCTTC. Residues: CASSLDWTANYGYTF.

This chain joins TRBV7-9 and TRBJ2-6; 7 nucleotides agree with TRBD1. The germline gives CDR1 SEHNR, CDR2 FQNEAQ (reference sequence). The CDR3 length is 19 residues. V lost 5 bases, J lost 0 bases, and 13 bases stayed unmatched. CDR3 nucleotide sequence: TGTGCCAGCAGCCCGCAACCCGGGACAGCACTCTCTGGGGCCAACGTCCTGACTTTC. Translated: CASSPQPGTALSGANVLTF.

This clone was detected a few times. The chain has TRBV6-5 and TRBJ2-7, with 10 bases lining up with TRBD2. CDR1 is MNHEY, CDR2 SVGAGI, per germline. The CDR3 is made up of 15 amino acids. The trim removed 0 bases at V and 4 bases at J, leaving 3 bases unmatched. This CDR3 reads CASSYSGTSEYEQYF. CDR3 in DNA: TGTGCCAGCAGTTACTCCGGGACTAGCGAGTACGAGCAGTACTTC.

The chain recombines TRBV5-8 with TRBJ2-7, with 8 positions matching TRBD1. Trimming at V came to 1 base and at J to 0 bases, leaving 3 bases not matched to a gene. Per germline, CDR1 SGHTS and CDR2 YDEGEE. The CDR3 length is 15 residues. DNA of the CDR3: TGTGCCAGCAGCTTGTTGGGGACAGGCTCCTACGAGCAGTACTTC. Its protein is CASSLLGTGSYEQYF. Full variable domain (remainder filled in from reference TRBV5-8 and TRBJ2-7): EAGVTQSPTHLIKTRGQQATLRCSPISGHTSVYWYQQALGLGLQFLLWYDEGEERNRGNFPPRFSGRQFPNYSSELNVNALELEDSALYLCASSLLGTGSYEQYFGPGTRLTVT.

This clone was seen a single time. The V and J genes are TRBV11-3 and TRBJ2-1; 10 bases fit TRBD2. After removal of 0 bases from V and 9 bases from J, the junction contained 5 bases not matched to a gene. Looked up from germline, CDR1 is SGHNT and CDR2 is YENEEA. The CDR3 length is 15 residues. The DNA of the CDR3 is TGTGCCAGCAGCTTAGAGGCTAGCGGGAGCACTGAGCAGTTCTTC. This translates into CASSLEASGSTEQFF. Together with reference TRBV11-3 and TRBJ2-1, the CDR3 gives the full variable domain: EAGVVQSPRYKIIEKKQPVAFWCNPISGHNTLYWYLQNLGQGPELLIRYENEEAVDDSQLPKDRFSAERLKGVDSTLKIQPAELGDSAVYLCASSLEASGSTEQFFGPGTRLTVL.

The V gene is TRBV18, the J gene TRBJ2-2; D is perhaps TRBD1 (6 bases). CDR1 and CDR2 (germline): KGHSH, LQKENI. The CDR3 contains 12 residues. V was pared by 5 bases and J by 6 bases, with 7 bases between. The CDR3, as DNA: TGTGCCAGCTCAAAGGGGGCCGGGGAGCTGTTTTTT. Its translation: CASSKGAGELFF.

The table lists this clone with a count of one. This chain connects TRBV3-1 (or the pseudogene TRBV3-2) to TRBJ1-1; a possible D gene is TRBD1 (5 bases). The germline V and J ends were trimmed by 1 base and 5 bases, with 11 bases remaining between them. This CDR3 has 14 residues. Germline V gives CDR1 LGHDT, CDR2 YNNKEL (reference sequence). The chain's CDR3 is CASSQGWGGTEAFF. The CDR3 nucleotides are TGTGCCAGCAGCCAAGGTTGGGGGGGGACTGAAGCTTTCTTT.

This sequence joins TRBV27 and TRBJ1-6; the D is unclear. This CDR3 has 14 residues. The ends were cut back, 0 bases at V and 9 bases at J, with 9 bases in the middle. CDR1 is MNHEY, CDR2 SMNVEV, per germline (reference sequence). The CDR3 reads CASSLSYNGSPLHF. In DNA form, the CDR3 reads TGTGCCAGCAGTTTATCCTATAACGGTTCACCCCTCCACTTT.